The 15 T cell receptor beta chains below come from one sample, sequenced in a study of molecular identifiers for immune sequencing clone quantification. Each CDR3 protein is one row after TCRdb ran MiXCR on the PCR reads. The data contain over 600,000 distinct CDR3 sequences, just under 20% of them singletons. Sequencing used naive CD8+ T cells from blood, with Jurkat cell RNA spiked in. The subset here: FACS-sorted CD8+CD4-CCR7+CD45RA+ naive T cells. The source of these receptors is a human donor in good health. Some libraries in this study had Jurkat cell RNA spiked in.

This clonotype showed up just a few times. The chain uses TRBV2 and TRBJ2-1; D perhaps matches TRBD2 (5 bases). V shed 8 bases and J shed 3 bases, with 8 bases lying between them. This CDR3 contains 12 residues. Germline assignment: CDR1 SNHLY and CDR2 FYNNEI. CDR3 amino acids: CASPGLYNEQFF. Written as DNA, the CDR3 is TGTGCCAGCCCCGGACTCTACAATGAGCAGTTCTTC.

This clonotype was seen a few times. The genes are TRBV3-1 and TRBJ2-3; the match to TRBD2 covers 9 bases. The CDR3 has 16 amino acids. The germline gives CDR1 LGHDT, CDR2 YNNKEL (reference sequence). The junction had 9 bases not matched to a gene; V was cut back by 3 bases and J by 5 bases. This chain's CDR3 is CASSQWLAGLLDTQYF. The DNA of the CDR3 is TGTGCCAGCAGCCAGTGGCTAGCGGGACTCTTAGATACGCAGTATTTT.

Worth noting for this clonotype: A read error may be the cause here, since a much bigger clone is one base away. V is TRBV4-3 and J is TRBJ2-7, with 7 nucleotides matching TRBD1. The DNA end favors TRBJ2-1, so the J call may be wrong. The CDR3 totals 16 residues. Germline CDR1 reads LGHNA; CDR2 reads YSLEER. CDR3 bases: TGCGCCAGCAGCCAAGGCCGTGGACAGGCAGGTCACGAGCAGTTCTTC. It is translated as CASSQGRGQAGHEQFF.

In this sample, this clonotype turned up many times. CDR3 in DNA: TGTGCTAGTGGGGCGTGGGTTGGAAAGAACACTGAAGCTTTCTTT. Amino acids: CASGAWVGKNTEAFF. The rearrangement uses TRBV12-5 and TRBJ1-1; D is unclear. The length of the CDR3 is 15 residues. V was cut by 6 bases and J by 1 base, with 15 bases left in between. Germline CDR1 LGHNT, CDR2 FRNRAP.

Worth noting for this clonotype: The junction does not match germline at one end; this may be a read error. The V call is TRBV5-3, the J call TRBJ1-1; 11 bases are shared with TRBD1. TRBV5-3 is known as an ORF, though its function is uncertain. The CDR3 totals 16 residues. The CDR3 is CASSSNGTGGDTEAFF. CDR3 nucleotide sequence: TGTGCCAGCAGCTCTAACGGGACAGGGGGAGACACTGAAGCTTTCTTT.

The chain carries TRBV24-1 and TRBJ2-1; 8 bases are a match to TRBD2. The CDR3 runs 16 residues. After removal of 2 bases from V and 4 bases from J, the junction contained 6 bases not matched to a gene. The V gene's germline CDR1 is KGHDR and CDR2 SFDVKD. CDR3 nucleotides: TGTGCCACCAGTGATTCCACTAGCGGAGAATACAATGAGCAGTTCTTC. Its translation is CATSDSTSGEYNEQFF.

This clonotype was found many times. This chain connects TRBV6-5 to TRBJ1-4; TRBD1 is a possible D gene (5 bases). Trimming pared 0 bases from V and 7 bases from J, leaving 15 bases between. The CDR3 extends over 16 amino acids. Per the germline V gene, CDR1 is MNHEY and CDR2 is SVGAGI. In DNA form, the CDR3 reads TGTGCCAGCAGTTACTCCCCCAGGGTCGATATTGAAAAACTGTTTTTT. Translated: CASSYSPRVDIEKLFF.

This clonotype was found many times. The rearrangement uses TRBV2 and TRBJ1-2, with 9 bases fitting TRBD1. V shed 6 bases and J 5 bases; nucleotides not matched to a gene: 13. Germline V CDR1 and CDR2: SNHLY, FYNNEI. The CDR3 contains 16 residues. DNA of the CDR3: TGTGCCAGCAGACACTTATCTCCGGGACAGGGTTATGGCTACACCTTC. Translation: CASRHLSPGQGYGYTF.

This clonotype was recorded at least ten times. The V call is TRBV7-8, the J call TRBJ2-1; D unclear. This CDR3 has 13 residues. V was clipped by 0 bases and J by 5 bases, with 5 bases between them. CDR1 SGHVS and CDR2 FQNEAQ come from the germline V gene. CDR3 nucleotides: TGTGCCAGCAGCTTAGCCCCCAACAATGAGCAGTTCTTC. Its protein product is CASSLAPNNEQFF.

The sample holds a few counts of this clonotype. CDR3 loop: CASSLEQGDFTGELFF. The DNA for the CDR3 is TGTGCCAGCAGTTTAGAACAGGGAGATTTCACCGGGGAGCTGTTTTTT. The genes are TRBV12-3 or TRBV12-4 and TRBJ2-2; TRBD1 is a possible D gene (6 bases). The CDR3 totals 16 residues. V was trimmed by 1 base and J by 4 bases, leaving 13 bases between them.

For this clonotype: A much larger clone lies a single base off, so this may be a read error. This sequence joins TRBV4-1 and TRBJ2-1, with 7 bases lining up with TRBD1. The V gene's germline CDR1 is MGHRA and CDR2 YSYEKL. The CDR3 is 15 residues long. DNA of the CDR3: TGCGCCGGCAGCCCCCTAAAGACAGGGTTAGGTGAGCAGTTCTTC. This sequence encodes CAGSPLKTGLGEQFF.

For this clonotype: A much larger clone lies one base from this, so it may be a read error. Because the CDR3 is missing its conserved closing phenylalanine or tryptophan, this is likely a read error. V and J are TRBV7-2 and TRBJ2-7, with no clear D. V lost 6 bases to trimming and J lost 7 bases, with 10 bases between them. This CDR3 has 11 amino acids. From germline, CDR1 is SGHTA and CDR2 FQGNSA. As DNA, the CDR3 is TGTGCCAGCAGACATTCTTGGGAGCAGTACCTC. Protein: CASRHSWEQYL.

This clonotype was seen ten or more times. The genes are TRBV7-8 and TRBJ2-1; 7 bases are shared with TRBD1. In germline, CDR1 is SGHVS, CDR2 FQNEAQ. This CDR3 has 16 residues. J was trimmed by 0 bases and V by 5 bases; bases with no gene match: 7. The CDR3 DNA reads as TGTGCCAGCAGCACAGGACAGGCGAGCTCCTACAATGAGCAGTTCTTC. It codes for CASSTGQASSYNEQFF.

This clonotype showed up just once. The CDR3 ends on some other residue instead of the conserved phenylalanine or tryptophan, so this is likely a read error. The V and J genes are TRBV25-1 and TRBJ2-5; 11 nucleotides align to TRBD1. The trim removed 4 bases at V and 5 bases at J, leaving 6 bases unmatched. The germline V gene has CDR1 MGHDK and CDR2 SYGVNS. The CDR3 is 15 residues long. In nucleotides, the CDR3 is TGTGCCAGCAGTGCCGGACAGGGGGCTCGGGAGACCCAGTACCTC. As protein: CASSAGQGARETQYL.

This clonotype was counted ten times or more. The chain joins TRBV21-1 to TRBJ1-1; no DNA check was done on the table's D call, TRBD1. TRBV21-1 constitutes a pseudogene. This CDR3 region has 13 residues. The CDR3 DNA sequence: TGTGCCAGCAGCAAAGCTGGACAGGGAGGGGCTTTCTTT. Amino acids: CASSKAGQGGAFF.